The TCR beta chain under discussion was sequenced for a study of spatial heterogeneity in lung cancer. Overall study results and limits: Tumor mutation counts were tracked by expanded intratumoral alpha and beta TCR counts.

TCRdb redid the calling of the 5' RACE reads with MiXCR, one entry per CDR3 protein. This table has about 13,000 distinct CDR3 sequences, about 6.8% appearing once. Looked up from germline, CDR1 is SGHRS and CDR2 is YFSETQ. The CDR3 loop spans 16 amino acids. V dropped 7 bases and J dropped 10; count of bases not matched to a gene: 12. Indicated time point: sample taken at primary tumor resection. There were roughly 72 donors, all of them untreated patients with early-stage non-small cell lung cancer. This clonotype was picked up many times. Its target is not known. V gene TRBV5-1 combines with J gene TRBJ2-2; 14 positions agree with TRBD2. This sample comprised lung tumor tissue, obtained at surgery. This TCR came from a female donor with early-stage non-small cell lung cancer. The CDR3: CASSEGTSGSRAELFF. CDR3 in DNA: TGCGCCAGCTCTGAAGGGACTAGCGGGAGTAGGGCGGAGCTGTTTTTT.